Following are 18 T cell receptor beta chains from one sample sequenced in a study. Treg sorting used a CD4+CD25+CD127-/low gate. TCRdb re-analysed the 5' RACE reads in MiXCR, keeping a single row per CDR3 protein. This table has 9,500 to 15,000 distinct CDR3 sequences, roughly 51% appearing once. Sequencing was carried out using tumor-infiltrating Tregs sorted from the breast tumor. The receptor set was obtained from a female donor with breast cancer.

The chain has TRBV5-1 and TRBJ2-5; 9 bases match TRBD2. Trimming at V came to 5 bases and at J to 5 bases, leaving 10 bases not matched to a gene. Germline-derived CDR1 and CDR2 are SGHRS and YFSETQ. This CDR3 is 15 amino acids long. CDR3: CASRNAGGILETQYF. Here the CDR3 DNA reads TGCGCCAGCAGAAATGCGGGAGGGATTCTGGAGACCCAGTACTTC.

The chain has TRBV10-3 and TRBJ1-2; D uncertain. Germline CDR1 and CDR2: ENHRY and SYGVKD. V was shortened by 7 bases and J by 2 bases, with 11 bases between the two germline ends. The CDR3 extends over 13 amino acids. CDR3 coding DNA: TGTGCCATCATGGCGGAGAGGAACTATGGCTACACCTTC. Translation gives CAIMAERNYGYTF.

V is TRBV28 and J is TRBJ2-1; TRBD2 agrees at 9 bases. With 5 bases clipped from V and 0 bases from J, the junction kept 5 bases outside the gene matches. The CDR3 is 16 residues long. The germline V gene has CDR1 MDHEN and CDR2 SYDVKM. The CDR3: CASSPTTSGSYNEQFF. In DNA, the CDR3 is TGTGCCAGCAGTCCGACGACTAGCGGCTCCTACAATGAGCAGTTCTTC.

The V gene is TRBV12-2, the J gene TRBJ2-7. TRBV12-2 is listed as a pseudogene. This CDR3 spans 12 amino acids. The CDR3 DNA reads as TGTGCAAGTCGCTTAGACACCTACGAGCAGTACTTC. Its protein is CASRLDTYEQYF.

The chain couples TRBV6-6 to TRBJ1-4, with 7 nucleotides matching TRBD1. V gave up 6 bases and J gave up 7 bases; unmatched junction bases: 11. This CDR3 region has 15 residues. The V gene's germline CDR1 is MNHNY and CDR2 SVGAGI (reference sequence). The CDR3: CASSQTDRASEKLFF. CDR3 in DNA: TGTGCCAGCAGCCAAACCGACAGGGCCAGTGAAAAACTGTTTTTT.

This clonotype was observed a few times. The chain is built from TRBV5-4 and TRBJ2-3; 11 bases line up with TRBD2. With V trimmed by 5 bases and J by 3 bases, 5 bases remained unmatched. The CDR3 is made up of 15 amino acids. The V gene's germline CDR1 is SGHNT and CDR2 YYREEE (reference sequence). CDR3: CASRLAGGMTDTQYF. Written as DNA, the CDR3 is TGTGCCAGCAGGTTAGCGGGAGGGATGACAGATACGCAGTATTTT.

The chain has TRBV11-3 and TRBJ2-1, with unresolved D. The germline V gene encodes CDR1 SGHNT and CDR2 YENEEA. The germline V and J ends were trimmed by 0 bases and 9 bases, with 21 bases remaining between them. There are 17 residues in the CDR3. The CDR3 sequence is CASSLDMGSGWEGEQFF. Written as DNA, the CDR3 is TGTGCCAGCAGCTTAGATATGGGATCTGGGTGGGAAGGTGAGCAGTTCTTC.

In this sample, this clonotype turned up a few times. V and J are TRBV7-9 and TRBJ2-2; D is possibly TRBD1 (5 bases). This CDR3 is 15 amino acids long. Per germline, CDR1 SEHNR and CDR2 FQNEAQ (reference sequence). Trimming cost V 8 bases and J 6 bases, with 19 bases left between them. The CDR3 spells CASRPAAGSSGELFF. CDR3 in DNA: TGTGCCAGCCGCCCCGCGGCAGGGTCATCCGGGGAGCTGTTTTTT. The full variable domain, with the rest looked up from reference TRBV7-9 and TRBJ2-2, is DTGVSQNPRHKITKRGQNVTFRCDPISEHNRLYWYRQTLGQGPEFLTYFQNEAQLEKSRLLSDRFSAERPKGSFSTLEIQRTEQGDSAMYLCASRPAAGSSGELFFGEGSRLTVL.

The V and J genes are TRBV7-2 and TRBJ2-5; the D call may be TRBD1 or TRBD2 (5 bases each). The germline gives CDR1 SGHTA, CDR2 FQGNSA. Between the trimmed V and J ends, which lost 4 bases and 4 bases, there was a span of 13 bases. CDR3 length equals 14 residues. The DNA for the CDR3 is TGTGCCAGCAGCTCCATTCGGGGACGAGAGACCCAGTACTTC. This gives the protein CASSSIRGRETQYF.

This chain links TRBV28 with TRBJ2-7; 11 bases agree with TRBD2. Losses at the gene ends were 6 bases for V and 7 bases for J; bases not matched to a gene: 11. Germline loops: CDR1 MDHEN, CDR2 SYDVKM. The CDR3 has 15 amino acids. CDR3 in amino acids: CASRTLAGGKKEQYF. CDR3 sequence (DNA): TGTGCCAGCAGAACCTTAGCGGGAGGGAAAAAGGAGCAGTACTTC.

This clonotype was counted only a few times. V usage is TRBV20-1 and J usage is TRBJ2-3, with D hard to call. V dropped 1 base and J dropped 0 bases, with 5 bases sitting between them. The germline gives CDR1 DFQATT, CDR2 SNEGSKA (reference sequence). The CDR3 runs 13 residues. CDR3 bases: TGCAGTGCTAGAGGCCAGAGCACAGATACGCAGTATTTT. Translation gives CSARGQSTDTQYF.

The chain links TRBV29-1 to TRBJ1-5; TRBD1 might be the D (5 bases). Trimming removed 6 bases at V and 4 bases at J, with 10 bases between. The CDR3 consists of 12 residues. Germline-derived CDR1 and CDR2 are SQVTM and ANQGSEA. CDR3 loop: CSVAWGNQPQHF. As DNA, the CDR3 is TGCAGCGTGGCGTGGGGGAATCAGCCCCAGCATTTT.

V and J are TRBV10-3 and TRBJ2-6, with unresolved D. Germline V gene sequence: CDR1 ENHRY, CDR2 SYGVKD. The V and J ends lost 6 bases and 0 bases respectively, with 12 bases between them. CDR3 size: 16 residues. The CDR3 coding sequence is TGTGCCATCAGCTCGACCTTGAGCTCTGGGGCCAACGTCCTGACTTTC. This sequence encodes CAISSTLSSGANVLTF.

The rearrangement uses TRBV20-1 and TRBJ1-6, with a weak D call TRBD1 (6 bases). This CDR3 comprises 16 residues. Trimming removed 5 bases from V and 8 bases from J, with 22 bases in between. Germline assignment: CDR1 DFQATT and CDR2 SNEGSKA (reference sequence). CDR3 sequence: CSAYAQGHLSDSPLHF. CDR3 sequence (DNA): TGCAGTGCTTACGCCCAGGGACACCTATCGGATTCACCCCTCCACTTT.

This clonotype appeared a few times. The chain links TRBV29-1 to TRBJ2-1; 9 bases line up with TRBD1. This CDR3 spans 12 amino acids. CDR1 is SQVTM, CDR2 ANQGSEA, per germline. The trim removed 6 bases at V and 6 bases at J, leaving 3 bases unmatched. This CDR3 is CSVRDRVNEQFF. The CDR3 coding sequence is TGCAGCGTACGGGACAGGGTCAATGAGCAGTTCTTC.

Within the sample, this clonotype is medium-sized (0.01 to 0.1%). The chain employs TRBV20-1 and TRBJ2-7; perhaps D is TRBD1 or TRBD2 (5 bases each). This CDR3 comprises 11 residues. Between the trimmed V and J ends, which lost 6 bases and 2 bases, there was a span of 8 bases. CDR1 is DFQATT and CDR2 is SNEGSKA in the germline V gene (reference sequence). The CDR3 loop reads CSAGDPYEQYF. In nucleotides, the CDR3 is TGCAGTGCCGGGGACCCCTACGAGCAGTACTTC.

V and J are TRBV5-3 and TRBJ2-3, with D possibly TRBD1 on 6 matching bases. TRBV5-3 has ORF status, its function being uncertain. The V and J ends lost 4 bases and 3 bases respectively, with 21 bases between them. The CDR3 loop spans 17 amino acids. The DNA of the CDR3 is TGTGCCAGAAGCACGGAGACAGGTTGGTTTTGGACAGATACGCAGTATTTT. This sequence encodes CARSTETGWFWTDTQYF.

The sample holds a few counts of this clonotype. The V gene is TRBV4-1, the J gene TRBJ1-3; D perhaps matches TRBD1 (6 bases). Germline loops: CDR1 MGHRA, CDR2 YSYEKL. CDR3 length: 14 residues. Trimming shortened V by 5 bases and J by 1 base, and 9 bases separated the two germline ends. The CDR3 is CASSVQGSGNTIYF. The CDR3 nucleotides read TGCGCCAGCAGCGTACAGGGTTCTGGAAACACCATATATTTT.